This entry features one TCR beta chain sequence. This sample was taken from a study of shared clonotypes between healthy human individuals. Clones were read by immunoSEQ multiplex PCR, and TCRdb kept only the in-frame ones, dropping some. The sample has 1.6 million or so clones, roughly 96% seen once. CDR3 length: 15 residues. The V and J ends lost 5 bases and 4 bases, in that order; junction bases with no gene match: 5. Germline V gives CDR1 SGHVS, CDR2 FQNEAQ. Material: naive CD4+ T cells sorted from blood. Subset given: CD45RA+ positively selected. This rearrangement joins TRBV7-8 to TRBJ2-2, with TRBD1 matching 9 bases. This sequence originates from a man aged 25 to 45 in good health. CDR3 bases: TGTGCCAGCAGCGGGCGGGACAGGGTCACCGGGGAGCTGTTTTTT. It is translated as CASSGRDRVTGELFF. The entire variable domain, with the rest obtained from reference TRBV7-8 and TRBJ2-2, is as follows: GAGVSQSPRYKVAKRGQDVALRCDPISGHVSLFWYQQALGQGPEFLTYFQNEAQLDKSGLPSDRFFAERPEGSVSTLKIQRTQQEDSAVYLCASSGRDRVTGELFFGEGSRLTVL.